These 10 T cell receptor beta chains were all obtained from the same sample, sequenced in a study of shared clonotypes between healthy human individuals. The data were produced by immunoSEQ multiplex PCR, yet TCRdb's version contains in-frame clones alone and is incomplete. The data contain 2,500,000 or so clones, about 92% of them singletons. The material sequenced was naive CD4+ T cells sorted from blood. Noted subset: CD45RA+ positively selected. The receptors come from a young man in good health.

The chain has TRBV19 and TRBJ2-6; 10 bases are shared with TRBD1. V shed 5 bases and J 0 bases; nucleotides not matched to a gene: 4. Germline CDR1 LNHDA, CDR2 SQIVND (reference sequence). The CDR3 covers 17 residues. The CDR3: CASSPGQGTSGANVLTF. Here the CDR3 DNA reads TGTGCCAGTAGTCCGGGACAGGGGACCTCTGGGGCCAACGTCCTGACTTTC. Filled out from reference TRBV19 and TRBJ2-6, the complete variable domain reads DGGITQSPKYLFRKEGQNVTLSCEQNLNHDAMYWYRQDPGQGLRLIYYSQIVNDFQKGDIAEGYSVSREKKESFPLTVTSAQKNPTAFYLCASSPGQGTSGANVLTFGAGSRLTVL.

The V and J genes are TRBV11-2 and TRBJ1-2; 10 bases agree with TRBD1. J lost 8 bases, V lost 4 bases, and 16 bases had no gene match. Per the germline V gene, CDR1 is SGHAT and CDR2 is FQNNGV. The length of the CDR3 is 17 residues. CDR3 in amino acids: CASSSPRRDRGIEGYTF. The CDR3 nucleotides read TGTGCCAGCAGCTCCCCCCGCCGGGACAGGGGAATAGAGGGCTACACCTTC.

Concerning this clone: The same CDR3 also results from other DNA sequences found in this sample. CDR3 DNA sequence: TGCGCCAGCAGCTTGGATAGGGCCCAAGAGACCCAGTACTTC. It codes for CASSLDRAQETQYF. The chain is built from TRBV5-1 and TRBJ2-5; D ambiguous. Per the germline V gene, CDR1 is SGHRS and CDR2 is YFSETQ. The length of the CDR3 is 14 residues. Deletions cut 0 bases from V and 1 base from J, with 7 bases between.

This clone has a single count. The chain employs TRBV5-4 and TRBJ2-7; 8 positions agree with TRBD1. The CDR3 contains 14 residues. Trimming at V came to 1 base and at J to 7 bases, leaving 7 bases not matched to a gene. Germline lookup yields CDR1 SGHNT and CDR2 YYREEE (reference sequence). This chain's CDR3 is CASSLSQGAHEQYF. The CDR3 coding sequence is TGTGCCAGCAGCTTGAGTCAGGGGGCGCATGAGCAGTACTTC.

CDR3 sequence reads: CASSRQLGNTEAFF. The DNA for the CDR3 is TGTGCCAGCAGCAGACAGCTCGGGAACACTGAAGCTTTCTTT. V usage is TRBV2 and J usage is TRBJ1-1; D might be TRBD1 (5 bases). Per germline, CDR1 SNHLY and CDR2 FYNNEI. The CDR3 length is 14 residues. V shed 6 bases and J shed 1 base, with 12 bases lying between them.

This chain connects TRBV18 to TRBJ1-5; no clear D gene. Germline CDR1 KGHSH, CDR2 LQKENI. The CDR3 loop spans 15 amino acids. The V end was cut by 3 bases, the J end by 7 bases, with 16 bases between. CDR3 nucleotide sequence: TGTGCCAGCTCACCGTCGACCGGGGAACAACAGCCCCAGCATTTT. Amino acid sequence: CASSPSTGEQQPQHF.

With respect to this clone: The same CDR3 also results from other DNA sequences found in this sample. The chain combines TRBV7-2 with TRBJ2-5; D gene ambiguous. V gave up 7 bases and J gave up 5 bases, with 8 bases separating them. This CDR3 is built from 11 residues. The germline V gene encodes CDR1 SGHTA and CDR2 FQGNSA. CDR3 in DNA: TGTGCCAGCACACCTTTGGAGACCCAGTACTTC. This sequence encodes CASTPLETQYF. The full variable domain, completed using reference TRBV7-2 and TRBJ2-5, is GAGVSQSPSNKVTEKGKDVELRCDPISGHTALYWYRQSLGQGLEFLIYFQGNSAPDKSGLPSDRFSAERTGGSVSTLTIQRTQQEDSAVYLCASTPLETQYFGPGTRLLVL.

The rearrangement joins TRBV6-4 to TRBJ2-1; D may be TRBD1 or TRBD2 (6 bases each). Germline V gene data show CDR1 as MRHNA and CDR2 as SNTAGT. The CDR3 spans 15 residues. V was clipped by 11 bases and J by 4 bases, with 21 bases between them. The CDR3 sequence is CARKGLGGEYNEQFF. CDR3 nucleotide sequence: TGTGCCCGCAAAGGTCTGGGGGGCGAATACAATGAGCAGTTCTTC.

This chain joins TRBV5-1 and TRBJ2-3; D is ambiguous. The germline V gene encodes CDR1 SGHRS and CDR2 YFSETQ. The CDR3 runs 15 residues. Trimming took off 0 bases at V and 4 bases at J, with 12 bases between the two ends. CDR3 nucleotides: TGCGCCAGCAGCTTGGCCGTTGGGAACCCAGATACGCAGTATTTT. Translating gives CASSLAVGNPDTQYF.

CDR3 sequence (DNA): TGTGCCTGGGGGAGGGACAGGGGTTTTACGGAGACCCAGTACTTC. This gives the protein CAWGRDRGFTETQYF. The chain has TRBV30 and TRBJ2-5, with 10 bases that match TRBD1. CDR3 length: 15 amino acids. Germline CDR1 reads GTSNPN; CDR2 reads SVGIG (reference sequence). Trimming cost V 5 bases and J 5 bases; bases outside gene matches: 11.